This is a list of T cell receptor beta chains from one sample in a study of CDR3 diversity in severe acne. TCRdb redid the calling of the PCR reads with MiXCR, one entry per CDR3 protein. The repertoire includes more than 80,000 distinct CDR3 sequences, about 49% of them detected once, and approximately 10% sits in the top ten. Sequencing was carried out using blood. These receptors were obtained from a male donor with severe acne vulgaris. Both conserved end residues are part of each CDR3. The order of the fields is V gene, D gene, clone size, J gene, CDR3 DNA, CDR3 protein. The D gene is left open where the match is weak. Clone sizes are given selectively: once, few, many, or a class where the clone is expanded.

v_call: TRBV7-9
d_call: TRBD2
clone_size: NA
j_call: TRBJ2-5
cdr3_nt: TGTGCCAGCAGCCATCGGCAGGGCGGGAGCGGCCTGGGGGAGACCCAGTACTTC
cdr3_aa: CASSHRQGGSGLGETQYF

v_call: TRBV4-2
d_call: NA
clone_size: NA
j_call: TRBJ2-5
cdr3_nt: TGTGCCAGCAGCCAAGAAGACAGCGCGTTAGAGACCCAGTACTTC
cdr3_aa: CASSQEDSALETQYF

v_call: TRBV11-2
d_call: NA
clone_size: NA
j_call: TRBJ1-3
cdr3_nt: TGTGCCAGCAGCTTAGATGGGGGGCCTGGGGGAAACACCATATATTTT
cdr3_aa: CASSLDGGPGGNTIYF

v_call: TRBV20-1
d_call: TRBD1
clone_size: many
j_call: TRBJ2-7
cdr3_nt: TGCAGTGCTAGAGATCGCCTCCGGACAGGGGGTGTCCACGAGCAGTACTTC
cdr3_aa: CSARDRLRTGGVHEQYF

v_call: TRBV9
d_call: NA
clone_size: NA
j_call: TRBJ2-3
cdr3_nt: TGTGCCAGCAGCGGCCGGGAGAACCCAGATACGCAGTATTTT
cdr3_aa: CASSGRENPDTQYF

v_call: TRBV20-1
d_call: TRBD2
clone_size: NA
j_call: TRBJ2-3
cdr3_nt: TGCAGTGTTAATCGAAAGGGAGGGTACACAGATACGCAGTATTTT
cdr3_aa: CSVNRKGGYTDTQYF

v_call: TRBV20-1
d_call: TRBD1
clone_size: NA
j_call: TRBJ2-5
cdr3_nt: TGCAGTGCGGGTAGACAGGGGGCCGGGAAAGAGACCCAGTACTTC
cdr3_aa: CSAGRQGAGKETQYF

v_call: TRBV20-1
d_call: TRBD1
clone_size: medium-sized
j_call: TRBJ2-7
cdr3_nt: TGCAGTGCCAGACACCTGGGACAGGGTTCCTACGAGCAGTACTTC
cdr3_aa: CSARHLGQGSYEQYF

v_call: TRBV28
d_call: NA
clone_size: NA
j_call: TRBJ1-5
cdr3_nt: TGTGCCAGCAGTTTGCCAGGGCGTTTACTTGAGCCCCAGCATTTT
cdr3_aa: CASSLPGRLLEPQHF

v_call: TRBV20-1
d_call: NA
clone_size: NA
j_call: TRBJ2-7
cdr3_nt: TGCAGTGCCTCAGGATTTGCGGGAACCTCCGACGAGCAGTACTTC
cdr3_aa: CSASGFAGTSDEQYF

v_call: TRBV9
d_call: NA
clone_size: NA
j_call: TRBJ1-2
cdr3_nt: TGTGCCAGCAGCGTAGTCGAGGGGGTTGGCTACACCTTC
cdr3_aa: CASSVVEGVGYTF

v_call: TRBV4-1
d_call: NA
clone_size: NA
j_call: TRBJ1-1
cdr3_nt: TGCGCCAGCAGCCAAGATAGCTTTTCTACTGAAGCTTTCTTT
cdr3_aa: CASSQDSFSTEAFF

v_call: TRBV9
d_call: NA
clone_size: NA
j_call: TRBJ1-1
cdr3_nt: TGTGCCAGCAGCGTAGGGGGGGATGAAGCTTTCTTT
cdr3_aa: CASSVGGDEAFF

v_call: TRBV5-4
d_call: NA
clone_size: once
j_call: TRBJ2-1
cdr3_nt: TGTGCCAGCAGCTTGAGTCAGGGCTACAATGAGCAGTTCTTC
cdr3_aa: CASSLSQGYNEQFF

v_call: TRBV9
d_call: TRBD2
clone_size: many
j_call: TRBJ2-1
cdr3_nt: TGTGCCAGCAGCGTACAGGCGGGAGCAAACAATGAGCAGTTCTTC
cdr3_aa: CASSVQAGANNEQFF

v_call: TRBV28
d_call: TRBD1
clone_size: once
j_call: TRBJ1-5
cdr3_nt: TGTGCCAGCAGTGCACAGGGGAGCAATCAGCCCCAGCATTTT
cdr3_aa: CASSAQGSNQPQHF

v_call: TRBV13
d_call: TRBD1
clone_size: NA
j_call: TRBJ1-3
cdr3_nt: TGTGCCAGCAGCATGGGACAGAGAGGCGACACCATATATTTT
cdr3_aa: CASSMGQRGDTIYF

v_call: TRBV9
d_call: NA
clone_size: NA
j_call: TRBJ2-2
cdr3_nt: TGTGCCAGCAGCGTAATAACCGGGGAGCTGTTTTTT
cdr3_aa: CASSVITGELFF

v_call: TRBV9
d_call: TRBD1
clone_size: NA
j_call: TRBJ2-6
cdr3_nt: TGTGCCAGCAGCTCATCGGGACAGGGGGCAGGTGGGGCCAACGTCCTGACTTTC
cdr3_aa: CASSSSGQGAGGANVLTF

v_call: TRBV19
d_call: TRBD2
clone_size: NA
j_call: TRBJ2-4
cdr3_nt: TGTGCCAGTAGTATCTTCGGGACTAGGGGGATTCAGTACTTC
cdr3_aa: CASSIFGTRGIQYF

v_call: TRBV2
d_call: TRBD2
clone_size: NA
j_call: TRBJ2-7
cdr3_nt: TGTGCCAGCAGACGACGGACTAGCGGGGTCTACGAGCAGTACTTC
cdr3_aa: CASRRRTSGVYEQYF

v_call: TRBV24-1
d_call: NA
clone_size: many
j_call: TRBJ2-2
cdr3_nt: TGTGCCACCAGTGATTCATGGACGGTGAACACCGGGGAGCTGTTTTTT
cdr3_aa: CATSDSWTVNTGELFF

v_call: TRBV4-1
d_call: NA
clone_size: NA
j_call: TRBJ1-1
cdr3_nt: TGCGCCAGCAGCCACAACAGCGGGGGTGCTGAAGCTTTCTTT
cdr3_aa: CASSHNSGGAEAFF

v_call: TRBV5-5
d_call: TRBD1
clone_size: NA
j_call: TRBJ1-5
cdr3_nt: TGTGCCAGCAGCTTGGTTCCCGGGACAGGGGCGAATCAGCCCCAGCATTTT
cdr3_aa: CASSLVPGTGANQPQHF

v_call: TRBV11-2
d_call: NA
clone_size: NA
j_call: TRBJ1-1
cdr3_nt: TGTGCCAGCAGCCCCCCCCGGCGTGAAGCTTTCTTT
cdr3_aa: CASSPPRREAFF

v_call: TRBV20-1
d_call: TRBD2
clone_size: NA
j_call: TRBJ2-1
cdr3_nt: TGCAGTGCTAGATGGGGACTAGCGGGTGGGCGGTACAATGAGCAGTTCTTC
cdr3_aa: CSARWGLAGGRYNEQFF

v_call: TRBV20-1
d_call: NA
clone_size: many
j_call: TRBJ1-4
cdr3_nt: TGCAGTGCTTTGCGGGACAACCGGGAAAAACTGTTTTTT
cdr3_aa: CSALRDNREKLFF

v_call: TRBV5-6
d_call: TRBD1
clone_size: many
j_call: TRBJ1-2
cdr3_nt: TGTGCCAGCAGCTTGGTCGGACAGGGATATAACTATGGCTACACCTTC
cdr3_aa: CASSLVGQGYNYGYTF

v_call: TRBV7-2
d_call: TRBD2
clone_size: many
j_call: TRBJ2-7
cdr3_nt: TGTGCCAGCAGCTTAGCGGGAGGGTCCTACGAGCAGTACTTC
cdr3_aa: CASSLAGGSYEQYF

v_call: TRBV12-3/TRBV12-4
d_call: NA
clone_size: once
j_call: TRBJ1-6
cdr3_nt: TGTGCCAGCAGTTTAAATGTTGGGGGTTCACCCCTCCACTTT
cdr3_aa: CASSLNVGGSPLHF

v_call: TRBV19
d_call: NA
clone_size: once
j_call: TRBJ2-1
cdr3_nt: TGTGCCAGTAGTATAGACCGGGGGGCCATCTCCTACGATGAGCAGTTCTTC
cdr3_aa: CASSIDRGAISYDEQFF

v_call: TRBV11-1
d_call: TRBD1
clone_size: NA
j_call: TRBJ2-2
cdr3_nt: TGTGCCAGCAGCTTGAACAGGGGGCTCAACACCGGGGAGCTGTTTTTT
cdr3_aa: CASSLNRGLNTGELFF

v_call: TRBV7-9
d_call: NA
clone_size: few
j_call: TRBJ1-6
cdr3_nt: TGTGCCAGCAGCGCGGCGTACGCTTCACCCCTCCACTTT
cdr3_aa: CASSAAYASPLHF

v_call: TRBV11-2
d_call: NA
clone_size: many
j_call: TRBJ2-5
cdr3_nt: TGTGCCAGCAGCAAAAGTGGCAGGGCTGATGAGACCCAGTACTTC
cdr3_aa: CASSKSGRADETQYF

v_call: TRBV29-1
d_call: TRBD1
clone_size: NA
j_call: TRBJ2-7
cdr3_nt: TGCAGCGTTGAACAAGGACAGGGGGCAGGTGAGCAGTACTTC
cdr3_aa: CSVEQGQGAGEQYF

v_call: TRBV20-1
d_call: TRBD2
clone_size: medium-sized
j_call: TRBJ2-1
cdr3_nt: TGCAGTGCCCTTACTAGCGACACCTACAATGAGCAGTTCTTC
cdr3_aa: CSALTSDTYNEQFF

v_call: TRBV2
d_call: TRBD2
clone_size: NA
j_call: TRBJ2-7
cdr3_nt: TGTGCCAGCAGGGGGGGCGGGGGGGATTACGAGCAGTACTTC
cdr3_aa: CASRGGGGDYEQYF

v_call: TRBV20-1
d_call: TRBD2
clone_size: NA
j_call: TRBJ2-1
cdr3_nt: TGCAGTGCTAGAGGTGCTAGCGGGAGGGCCAATGAGCAGTTCTTC
cdr3_aa: CSARGASGRANEQFF

v_call: TRBV12-3/TRBV12-4
d_call: NA
clone_size: few
j_call: TRBJ1-1
cdr3_nt: TGTGCCAGCAGTCCCCCGGGGGGCAAGACTGAAGCTTTCTTT
cdr3_aa: CASSPPGGKTEAFF

v_call: TRBV15
d_call: NA
clone_size: NA
j_call: TRBJ2-7
cdr3_nt: TGTGCCACCAGCAGAGAAAGTCCGGGACCGTTAACCTACGAGCAGTACTTC
cdr3_aa: CATSRESPGPLTYEQYF

v_call: TRBV20-1
d_call: NA
clone_size: few
j_call: TRBJ2-2
cdr3_nt: TGCAGTGCAGCCCCCGCCCAGATTTTCACCGGGGAGCTGTTTTTT
cdr3_aa: CSAAPAQIFTGELFF

v_call: TRBV10-3
d_call: NA
clone_size: NA
j_call: TRBJ1-1
cdr3_nt: TGTGCCATCAGCCCGGGAAACACTGGAGCTTTCTTT
cdr3_aa: CAISPGNTGAFF

v_call: TRBV10-1
d_call: TRBD1
clone_size: NA
j_call: TRBJ2-7
cdr3_nt: TGCGCCAGCAATGGACAGGGCAGCGACGAGCAGTACTTC
cdr3_aa: CASNGQGSDEQYF

v_call: TRBV4-3
d_call: TRBD2
clone_size: many
j_call: TRBJ2-3
cdr3_nt: TGCGCCAGCAGCCAAGATATCCCCCGGACTAGCGGAAGCACAGATACGCAGTATTTT
cdr3_aa: CASSQDIPRTSGSTDTQYF

v_call: TRBV7-9
d_call: NA
clone_size: once
j_call: TRBJ2-2
cdr3_nt: TGTGCCAGCAACGTCGTACTAGGCGGAAGCACCGGGGAGCTGTTTTTT
cdr3_aa: CASNVVLGGSTGELFF

v_call: TRBV20-1
d_call: NA
clone_size: many
j_call: TRBJ2-3
cdr3_nt: TGCAGTGCTAGAGAGGGGGGTGGACTGCAGGCCCAGGCTGCGCAGTATTTT
cdr3_aa: CSAREGGGLQAQAAQYF

v_call: TRBV9
d_call: NA
clone_size: many
j_call: TRBJ2-7
cdr3_nt: TGTGCCAGCAGCGTATCTGGCGGAGTCTACGAGCAGTACTTC
cdr3_aa: CASSVSGGVYEQYF

v_call: TRBV11-1
d_call: NA
clone_size: NA
j_call: TRBJ2-7
cdr3_nt: TGTGACAGCAGCATATATCTCGGAGGCGAGCAGTACTTC
cdr3_aa: CDSSIYLGGEQYF